The rows below give T cell receptor beta chains drawn from one sample of a study of siplizumab effects on memory and regulatory T cells. The table came from immunoSEQ multiplex PCR; TCRdb's copy has only in-frame clones and leaves some out. Found here are over 65,000 clones, approximately 95% of them singletons; the top ten hold about a fifth. Input material: CD8+ T cells sorted from blood. These receptors were collected from a human donor in good health. CDR3s include the opening cysteine and the closing phenylalanine or tryptophan. The order of the fields is V gene, CDR3 length, D gene, J gene, clone size, CDR3 DNA, CDR3 protein. The D gene is left open where the match is weak. Clone size is given for some rows only: seen once, a few or many times, or a class if the clone is expanded.

TRBV27,19,TRBD2,TRBJ2-1,.,TGTGCCAGCAGTTTGGGGGGTCTAGCGGGAGATTTAGGTTACAATGAGCAGTTCTTC,CASSLGGLAGDLGYNEQFF
TRBV19,14,TRBD1,TRBJ1-4,.,TGTGCCAGTAGCTGGACAGGGGATAATGAAAAACTGTTTTTT,CASSWTGDNEKLFF
TRBV28,15,.,TRBJ1-2,.,TGTGCCAGCAGTTCATTTTCTAGGCCTGCCGGTGGCTACACCTTC,CASSSFSRPAGGYTF
TRBV6-5,14,TRBD2,TRBJ2-7,.,TGTGCCAGCATTCCGGGACTAGCGGGCGGCGAGCAGTACTTC,CASIPGLAGGEQYF
TRBV5-5,15,.,TRBJ2-7,.,TGTGCCAGCACCATCACATCTCCAACCCCCTACGAGCAGTACTTC,CASTITSPTPYEQYF
TRBV6-5,15,.,TRBJ1-1,.,TGTGCCAGCTATAGACAGAGAGGGGTACACACTGAAGCTTTCTTT,CASYRQRGVHTEAFF
TRBV19,13,TRBD1,TRBJ1-1,.,TGTGCCAGTAGCACAGGGGTGAACACTGAAGCTTTCTTT,CASSTGVNTEAFF
TRBV9,14,.,TRBJ1-1,.,TGTGCCAGCAGCTCCCGTGTAGCGAACACTGAAGCTTTCTTT,CASSSRVANTEAFF
TRBV5-1,11,.,TRBJ2-7,.,TGCGCCAGCAGCTCCCCGAGCGAGCAGTACTTC,CASSSPSEQYF
TRBV9,14,.,TRBJ2-7,.,TGTGCCAGCAGCGTAGACGGGAGAGCCTACGAGCAGTACTTC,CASSVDGRAYEQYF
TRBV6-1,15,.,TRBJ1-4,once,TGTGCCAGCAGTGAAGGAAGCCTTGGGGGGGAAAAACTGTTTTTT,CASSEGSLGGEKLFF
TRBV11-2,14,.,TRBJ2-7,.,TGTGCCAGCAGCTCGAACGGAGAACACTACGAGCAGTACTTC,CASSSNGEHYEQYF